The present T cell receptor (beta chain) was sequenced within a study of cytomegalovirus exposure and HLA in healthy donors. Both 60 Vbeta primers and 13 Jbeta primers went into the PCR. Only in-frame clones appear in the TCRdb table, and some are missing; sequencing was by immunoSEQ multiplex PCR. The sample includes 150,000 to 250,000 clones, approximately 79% of them seen just once. V was cut by 3 bases and J by 1 base, with 13 bases left in between. This CDR3 comprises 16 residues. Germline V gene data show CDR1 as MGHRA and CDR2 as YSYEKL. This clonotype originated in a woman in her twenties or thirties in good health and CMV-seropositive. The rearrangement joins TRBV4-1 to TRBJ1-5, with a tentative D call TRBD1 (6 bases). Sample: PBMCs. CDR3 nucleotides: TGCGCCAGCAGCCAGTCGGGGGGGCTGAGCAATCAGCCCCAGCATTTT. Amino acids: CASSQSGGLSNQPQHF.